This TCR beta chain was retrieved from a study of T cells in Graves' hyperthyroidism and ophthalmopathy. Newly diagnosed hyperthyroidism, duration under 2 months, in patients aged 18 to 65. The germline V gene encodes CDR1 MGHDK and CDR2 SYGVNS. The germline V and J ends were trimmed by 4 bases and 10 bases, with 14 bases remaining between them. The CDR3 length is 14 residues. Using RNA transcripts as the source, TCR beta CDR3 regions were amplified. Researchers ran a first-round RT-PCR on the TCR CDR3 using the HTBI primer set. TCRdb reprocessed the multiplex PCR reads via MiXCR and lists one record per CDR3 protein. The data hold about 560,000 distinct CDR3 sequences, with about half observed a single time.

Sample: peripheral blood or thyroid tissue (not recorded which). V and J are TRBV25-1 and TRBJ1-6, with a possible D match to TRBD1 (6 bases). The TCR was taken from a woman aged 18 to 35 with Graves' hyperthyroidism. This CDR3 is CASSARDMGSPLHF. The CDR3 DNA reads TGTGCCAGCAGTGCGAGGGACATGGGGTCACCCCTCCACTTT.